This is a list of T cell receptor beta chains from one sample in a study of blood T cell repertoires in COVID-19. TCRdb's copy holds only in-frame clones and misses some; the assay was immunoSEQ multiplex PCR. The table has roughly 230,000 clones, 82% seen once. Sequenced input: peripheral blood. Source of these receptors: a woman of 80 years or more with acute or convalescent COVID-19. Both conserved end residues are part of each CDR3. A D gene is named only where the DNA matches it firmly. Where a row states a size, it is once, few, many or the class of an expanded clone; other rows omit it.

v_gene,d_gene,abundance,j_gene,CDR3nt,CDR3aa
TRBV19,-,-,TRBJ1-2,TGTGCCAGTAGTACACAGAACTATGGCTACACCTTC,CASSTQNYGYTF
TRBV7-9,-,-,TRBJ1-1,TGTGCCAGCAGCCCAATCATTATAGCCGTCCACACTGAAGCTTTCTTT,CASSPIIIAVHTEAFF
TRBV19,TRBD1,-,TRBJ2-7,TGTGCCAGTAGTATCGACAGGGGTTTTTCCTACGAGCAGTACTTC,CASSIDRGFSYEQYF
TRBV7-6,TRBD2,once,TRBJ2-7,TGTGCCAGCAGTTCGACTAGCGGGGGGCCCTACGAGCAGTACTTC,CASSSTSGGPYEQYF
TRBV29-1,TRBD1,-,TRBJ2-4,TGCAGCGTTGACAGGACAGGGGAGGGCATTCAGTACTTC,CSVDRTGEGIQYF
TRBV6-6,-,-,TRBJ1-6,TGTGCCAGCAGTTCCACGACACAGACCTTTAATTCACCCCTCCACTTT,CASSSTTQTFNSPLHF
TRBV5-4,-,-,TRBJ2-5,TGTGCCAGCAGCTTGTTGGCGGAAGAGACCCAGTACTTC,CASSLLAEETQYF
TRBV3-1/TRBV3-2,TRBD1,-,TRBJ1-2,TGTGCCAGCAGCCAAGATCTCAGGGGGCTGTATGGCTACACCTTC,CASSQDLRGLYGYTF
TRBV30,TRBD1,-,TRBJ1-6,TGTGCCTGGAGTGGTGTGAAGCAGGGGGCTTCACCCCTCCACTTT,CAWSGVKQGASPLHF
TRBV12-3/TRBV12-4,-,-,TRBJ1-1,TGTGCCAGCAGTGAACAGTCGGACACTGAAGCTTTCTTT,CASSEQSDTEAFF
TRBV3-1/TRBV3-2,-,-,TRBJ1-1,TGTGCCAGCAGCCAAACGACAGTGAACACTGAAGCTTTCTTT,CASSQTTVNTEAFF
TRBV19,-,-,TRBJ1-4,TGTGCCAGTAGGGACGGACAGCTTAATGAAAAACTGTTTTTT,CASRDGQLNEKLFF
TRBV11-3,-,few,TRBJ1-1,TGTGCCAGCAGCCTGTCCGGGACATACTCATTCTTT,CASSLSGTYSFF
TRBV27,TRBD1,-,TRBJ1-5,TGTGCCAGCAGTCCTTGGAAGGGGGCTAGCAATCAGCCCCAGCATTTT,CASSPWKGASNQPQHF
TRBV7-3,TRBD2,-,TRBJ2-5,TGTGCCAGCAGCCCTGGGACTAGCTTAGAGACCCAGTACTTC,CASSPGTSLETQYF
TRBV19,-,-,TRBJ1-2,TGTGCCAGTAGTACGCTGCAACAGTTTCATGGCTACACCTTC,CASSTLQQFHGYTF
TRBV6-5,-,-,TRBJ1-2,TGTGCCAGCAGTTACTCGACCCGACAGAACCACACCTTC,CASSYSTRQNHTF
TRBV12-3/TRBV12-4,-,-,TRBJ1-1,TGTGCCAGCAGTTCCCGAGGGAACACTGAAGCTTTCTTT,CASSSRGNTEAFF
TRBV5-1,TRBD1,-,TRBJ2-2,TGCGCCAGCAGCTTGAGGGGACAGGGGAACACCGGGGAGCTGTTTTTT,CASSLRGQGNTGELFF
TRBV28,-,-,TRBJ2-7,TGTGCCAGCCCTCCCCGGGACAAAGTCTCCTACGAGCAGTACTTC,CASPPRDKVSYEQYF
TRBV7-9,TRBD1,-,TRBJ1-2,TGTGCCAGCAGCTTAATGTGGACAGGGGAGGGTAACTATGGCTACACCTTC,CASSLMWTGEGNYGYTF
TRBV6-5,-,-,TRBJ2-7,TGTGCCAGCATGAGGGAGTTAGAAGGGACCTACGAGCAGTACTTC,CASMRELEGTYEQYF
TRBV6-5,-,-,TRBJ2-6,TGTGCCAGCAGTTACTTAACAGCTGGGGCCAACGTCCTGACTTTC,CASSYLTAGANVLTF
TRBV7-2,-,-,TRBJ2-3,TGTGCCAGCAGCACCCTGGGAGATCCCACAGATACGCAGTATTTT,CASSTLGDPTDTQYF
TRBV19,TRBD2,-,TRBJ2-4,TGTGCCAGTACTCCCGCAACTAGCGGGGGAGTATCCAAAAACATTCAGTACTTC,CASTPATSGGVSKNIQYF
TRBV7-8,-,-,TRBJ2-5,TGTGCCAGCAGCTTAGCGGGGGGGCTCCAAGAGACCCAGTACTTC,CASSLAGGLQETQYF
TRBV11-3,TRBD1,-,TRBJ1-2,TGTGCCAGCAGCTTGGAATCGGGACAGCCCCTATATGGCTACACCTTC,CASSLESGQPLYGYTF
TRBV12-1,-,-,TRBJ2-7,TGTGCCAGCAGCACCTCGGGACAGGGGCCCCACGAGCAGTACTTC,CASSTSGQGPHEQYF